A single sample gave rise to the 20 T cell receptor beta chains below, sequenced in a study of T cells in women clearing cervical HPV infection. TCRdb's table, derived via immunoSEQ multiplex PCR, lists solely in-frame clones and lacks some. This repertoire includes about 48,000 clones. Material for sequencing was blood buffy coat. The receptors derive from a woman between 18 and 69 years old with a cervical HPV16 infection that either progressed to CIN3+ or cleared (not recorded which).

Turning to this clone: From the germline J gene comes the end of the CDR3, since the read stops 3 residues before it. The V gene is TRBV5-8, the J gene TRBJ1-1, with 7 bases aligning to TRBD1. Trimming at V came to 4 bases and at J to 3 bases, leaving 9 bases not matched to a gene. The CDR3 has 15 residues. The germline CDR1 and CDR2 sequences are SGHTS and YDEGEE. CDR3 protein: CASSKGTAVYTEAFF. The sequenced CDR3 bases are TGTGCCAGCAGCAAAGGGACAGCCGTTTACACTGAA.

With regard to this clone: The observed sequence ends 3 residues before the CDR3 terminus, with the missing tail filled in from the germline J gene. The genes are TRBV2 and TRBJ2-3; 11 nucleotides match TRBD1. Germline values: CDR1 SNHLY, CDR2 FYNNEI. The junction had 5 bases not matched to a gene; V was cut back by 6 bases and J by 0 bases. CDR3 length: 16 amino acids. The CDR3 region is CASRRDRGTSTDTQYF. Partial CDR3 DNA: TGTGCCAGCAGGAGGGACAGGGGGACTAGCACAGATACG.

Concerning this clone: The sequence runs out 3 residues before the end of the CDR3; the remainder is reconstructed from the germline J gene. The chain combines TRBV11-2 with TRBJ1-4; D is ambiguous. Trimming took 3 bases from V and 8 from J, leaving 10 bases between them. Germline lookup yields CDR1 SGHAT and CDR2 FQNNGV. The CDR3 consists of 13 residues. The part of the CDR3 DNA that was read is TGTGCCAGCAGCTTCTTTGTCGGGGAAAAA. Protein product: CASSFFVGEK. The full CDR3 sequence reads CASSFFVGEKLFF.

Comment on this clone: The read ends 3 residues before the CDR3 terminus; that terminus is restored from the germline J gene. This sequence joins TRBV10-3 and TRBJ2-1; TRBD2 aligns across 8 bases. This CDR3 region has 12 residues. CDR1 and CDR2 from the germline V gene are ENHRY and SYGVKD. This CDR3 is CTSGSSYNEQFF. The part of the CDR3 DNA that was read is TGTACCAGCGGGAGTTCCTACAATGAG.

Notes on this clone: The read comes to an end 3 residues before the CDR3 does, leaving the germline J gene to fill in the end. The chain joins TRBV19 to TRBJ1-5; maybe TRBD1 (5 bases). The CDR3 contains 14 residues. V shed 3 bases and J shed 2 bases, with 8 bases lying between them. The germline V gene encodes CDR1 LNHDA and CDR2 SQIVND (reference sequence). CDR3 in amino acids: CASSILTGNQPQHF. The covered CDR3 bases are TGTGCCAGTAGTATCTTGACAGGCAATCAGCCC.

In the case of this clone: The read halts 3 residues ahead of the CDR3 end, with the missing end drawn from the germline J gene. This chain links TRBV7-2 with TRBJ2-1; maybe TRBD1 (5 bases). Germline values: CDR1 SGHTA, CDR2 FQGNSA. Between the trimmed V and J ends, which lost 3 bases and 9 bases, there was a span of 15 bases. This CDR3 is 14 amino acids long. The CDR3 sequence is CASSFTGESGEQFF. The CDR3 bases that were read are TGTGCCAGCAGCTTCACAGGAGAATCAGGTGAG.

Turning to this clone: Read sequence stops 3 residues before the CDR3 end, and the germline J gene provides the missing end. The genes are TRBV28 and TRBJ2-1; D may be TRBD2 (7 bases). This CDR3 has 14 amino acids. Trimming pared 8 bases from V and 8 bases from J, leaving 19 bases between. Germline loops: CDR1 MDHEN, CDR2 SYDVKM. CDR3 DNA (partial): TGTGCCAGCTCCCTAGGGGGGGTAATCCATGAG. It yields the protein CASSLGGVIHE. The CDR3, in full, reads CASSLGGVIHEQFF.

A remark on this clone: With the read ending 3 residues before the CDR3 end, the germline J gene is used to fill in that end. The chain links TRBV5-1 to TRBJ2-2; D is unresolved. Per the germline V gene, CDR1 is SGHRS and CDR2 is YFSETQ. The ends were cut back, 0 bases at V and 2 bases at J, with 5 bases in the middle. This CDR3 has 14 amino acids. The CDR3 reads CASSLETNTGELFF. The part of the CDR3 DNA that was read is TGCGCCAGCAGCTTGGAAACAAACACCGGGGAG.

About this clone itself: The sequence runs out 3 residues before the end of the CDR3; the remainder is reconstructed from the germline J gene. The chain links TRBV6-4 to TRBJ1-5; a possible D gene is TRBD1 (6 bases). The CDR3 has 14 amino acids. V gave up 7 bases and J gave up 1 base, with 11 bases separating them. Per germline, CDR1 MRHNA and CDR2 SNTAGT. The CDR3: CASILTGSNQPQHF. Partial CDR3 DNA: TGTGCCAGCATTTTGACAGGCAGCAATCAGCCC.

The CDR3 DNA, read in part, is TGTGCCAGCAGCACACAGGGAGCAGATACG. Amino acids: CASSTQGADT. The CDR3 as a whole reads CASSTQGADTQYF. This chain uses TRBV7-2 with TRBJ2-3, with D maybe TRBD1 (6 bases). The read ends 3 residues before the CDR3 terminus; that terminus is restored from the germline J gene. The CDR3 covers 13 residues. Looked up from germline, CDR1 is SGHTA and CDR2 is FQGNSA. The V and J ends lost 5 bases and 4 bases respectively, with 10 bases between them.

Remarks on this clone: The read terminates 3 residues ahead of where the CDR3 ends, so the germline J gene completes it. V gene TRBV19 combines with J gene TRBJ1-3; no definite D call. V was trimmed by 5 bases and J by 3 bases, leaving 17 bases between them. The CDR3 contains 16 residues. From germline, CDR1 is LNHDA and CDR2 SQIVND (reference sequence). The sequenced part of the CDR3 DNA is TGTGCCAGTAGTCCATACCCTGGTGAACTTGGAAACACC. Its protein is CASSPYPGELGNT. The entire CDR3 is CASSPYPGELGNTIYF.

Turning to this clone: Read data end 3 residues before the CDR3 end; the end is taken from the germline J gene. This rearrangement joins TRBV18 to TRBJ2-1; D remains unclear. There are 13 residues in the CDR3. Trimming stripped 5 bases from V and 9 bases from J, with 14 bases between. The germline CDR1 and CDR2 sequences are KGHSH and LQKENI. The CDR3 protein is CASSSTMSPEQFF. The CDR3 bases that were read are TGTGCCAGCTCATCAACAATGTCCCCTGAG.

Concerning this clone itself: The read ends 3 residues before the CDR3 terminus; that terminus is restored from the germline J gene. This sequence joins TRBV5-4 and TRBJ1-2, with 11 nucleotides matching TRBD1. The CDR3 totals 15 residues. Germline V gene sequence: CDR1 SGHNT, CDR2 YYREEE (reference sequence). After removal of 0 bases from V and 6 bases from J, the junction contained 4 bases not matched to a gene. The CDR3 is CASSLVGGQGDGYTF. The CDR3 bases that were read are TGTGCCAGCAGCTTGGTCGGGGGACAGGGGGATGGC.

The CDR3 bases that were read are TGTGCCAGCAGCTTTGGGACAGGACCCTACGAG. It is translated as CASSFGTGPYE. The entire CDR3 protein reads CASSFGTGPYEQYF. This chain joins TRBV11-3 and TRBJ2-7; the match to TRBD1 covers 8 bases. The read comes to an end 3 residues before the CDR3 does, leaving the germline J gene to fill in the end. The CDR3 covers 14 residues. V shed 3 bases, J shed 2 bases, and the junction held 3 bases outside the gene matches. The V gene's germline CDR1 is SGHNT and CDR2 YENEEA.

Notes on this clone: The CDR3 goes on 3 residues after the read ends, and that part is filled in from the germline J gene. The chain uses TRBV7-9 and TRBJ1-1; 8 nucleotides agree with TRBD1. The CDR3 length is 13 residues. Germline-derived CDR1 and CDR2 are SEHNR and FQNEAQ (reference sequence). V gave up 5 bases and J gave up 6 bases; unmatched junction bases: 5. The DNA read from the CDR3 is TGTGCCAGCAGCCGATCACAGGGGGCTGAA. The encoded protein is CASSRSQGAE. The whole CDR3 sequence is CASSRSQGAEAFF. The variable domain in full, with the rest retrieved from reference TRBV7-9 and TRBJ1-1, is DTGVSQNPRHKITKRGQNVTFRCDPISEHNRLYWYRQTLGQGPEFLTYFQNEAQLEKSRLLSDRFSAERPKGSFSTLEIQRTEQGDSAMYLCASSRSQGAEAFFGQGTRLTVV.

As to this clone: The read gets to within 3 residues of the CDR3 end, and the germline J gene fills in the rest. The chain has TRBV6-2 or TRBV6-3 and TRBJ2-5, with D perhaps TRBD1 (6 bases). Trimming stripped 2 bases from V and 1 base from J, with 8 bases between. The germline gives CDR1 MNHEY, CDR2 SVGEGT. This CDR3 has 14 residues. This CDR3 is CASSYGTLQETQYF. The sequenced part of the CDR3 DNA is TGTGCCAGCAGTTACGGGACACTCCAAGAGACC.

The CDR3 sequence is CASSPRQGLSPYEQYF. CDR3 DNA (partial): TGTGCCAGCAGTCCCCGACAGGGACTTTCCCCCTACGAG. The rearrangement joins TRBV27 to TRBJ2-7, with a tentative D call TRBD1 (7 bases). The read finishes 3 residues shy of the CDR3 end, and the germline J gene is used to complete it. Trimming took off 5 bases at V and 2 bases at J, with 19 bases between the two ends. Germline V lookup: CDR1 MNHEY, CDR2 SMNVEV (reference sequence). The CDR3 is 16 amino acids.

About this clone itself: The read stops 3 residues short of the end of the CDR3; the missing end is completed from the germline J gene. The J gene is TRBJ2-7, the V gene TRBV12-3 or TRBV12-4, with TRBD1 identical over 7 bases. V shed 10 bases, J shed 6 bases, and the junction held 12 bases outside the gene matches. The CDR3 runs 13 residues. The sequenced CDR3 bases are TGTGCCACCTCCCCACAGGGGATGTTCGAG. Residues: CATSPQGMFE. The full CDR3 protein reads CATSPQGMFEQYF.

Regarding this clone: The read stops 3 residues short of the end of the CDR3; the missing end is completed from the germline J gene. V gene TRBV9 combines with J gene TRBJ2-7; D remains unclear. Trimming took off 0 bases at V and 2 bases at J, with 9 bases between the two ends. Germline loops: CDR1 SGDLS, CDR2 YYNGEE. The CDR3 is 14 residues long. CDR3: CASSVGPRTYEQYF. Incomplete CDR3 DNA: TGTGCCAGCAGCGTAGGCCCTAGGACCTACGAG.

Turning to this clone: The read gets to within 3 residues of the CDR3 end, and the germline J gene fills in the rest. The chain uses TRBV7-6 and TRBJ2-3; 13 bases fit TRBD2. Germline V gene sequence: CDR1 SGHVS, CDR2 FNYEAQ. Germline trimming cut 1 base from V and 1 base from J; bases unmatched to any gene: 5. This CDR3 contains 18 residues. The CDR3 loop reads CASSLGTSGGLGTDTQYF. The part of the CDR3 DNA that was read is TGTGCCAGCAGCTTAGGGACTAGCGGGGGTTTGGGCACAGATACG.